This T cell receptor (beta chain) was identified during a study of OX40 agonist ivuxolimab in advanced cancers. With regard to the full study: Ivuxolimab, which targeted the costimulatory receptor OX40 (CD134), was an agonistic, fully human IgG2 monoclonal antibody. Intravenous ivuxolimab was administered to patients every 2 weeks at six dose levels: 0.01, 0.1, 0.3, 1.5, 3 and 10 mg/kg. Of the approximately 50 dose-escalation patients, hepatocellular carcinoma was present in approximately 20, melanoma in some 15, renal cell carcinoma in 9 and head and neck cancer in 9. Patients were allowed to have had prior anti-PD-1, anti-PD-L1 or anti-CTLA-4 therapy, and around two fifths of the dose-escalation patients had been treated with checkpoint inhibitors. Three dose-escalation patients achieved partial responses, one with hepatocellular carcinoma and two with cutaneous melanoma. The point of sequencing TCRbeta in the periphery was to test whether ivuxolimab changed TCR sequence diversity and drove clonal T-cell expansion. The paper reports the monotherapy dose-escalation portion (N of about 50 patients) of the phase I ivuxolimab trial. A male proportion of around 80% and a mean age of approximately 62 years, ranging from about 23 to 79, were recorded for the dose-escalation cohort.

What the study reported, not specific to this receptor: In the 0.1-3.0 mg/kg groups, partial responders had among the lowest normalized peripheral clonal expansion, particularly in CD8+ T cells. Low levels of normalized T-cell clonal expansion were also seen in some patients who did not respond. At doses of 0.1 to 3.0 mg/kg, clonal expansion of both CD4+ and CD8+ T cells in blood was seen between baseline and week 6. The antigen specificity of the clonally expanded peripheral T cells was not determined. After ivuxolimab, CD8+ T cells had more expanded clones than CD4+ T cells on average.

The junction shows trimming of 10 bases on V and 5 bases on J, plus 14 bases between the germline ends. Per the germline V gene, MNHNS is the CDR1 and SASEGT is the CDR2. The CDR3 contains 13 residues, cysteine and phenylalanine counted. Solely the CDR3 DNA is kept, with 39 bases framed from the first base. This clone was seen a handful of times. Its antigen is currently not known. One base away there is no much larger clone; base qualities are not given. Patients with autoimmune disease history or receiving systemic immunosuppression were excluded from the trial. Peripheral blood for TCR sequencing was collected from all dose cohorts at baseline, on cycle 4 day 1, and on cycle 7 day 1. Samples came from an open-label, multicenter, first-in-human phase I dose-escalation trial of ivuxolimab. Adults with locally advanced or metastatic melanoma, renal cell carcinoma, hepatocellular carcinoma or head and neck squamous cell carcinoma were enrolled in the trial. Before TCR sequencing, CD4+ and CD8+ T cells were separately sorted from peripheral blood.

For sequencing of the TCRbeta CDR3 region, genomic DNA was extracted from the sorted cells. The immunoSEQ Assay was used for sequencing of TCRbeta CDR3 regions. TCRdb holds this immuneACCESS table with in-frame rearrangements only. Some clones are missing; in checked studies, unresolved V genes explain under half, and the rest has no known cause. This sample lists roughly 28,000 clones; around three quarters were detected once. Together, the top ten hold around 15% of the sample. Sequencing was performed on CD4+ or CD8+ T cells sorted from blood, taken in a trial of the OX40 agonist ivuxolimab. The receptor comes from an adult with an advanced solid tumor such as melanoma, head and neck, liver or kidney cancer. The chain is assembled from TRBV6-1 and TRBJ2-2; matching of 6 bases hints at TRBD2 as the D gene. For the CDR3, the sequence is CAISKEGTGELFF. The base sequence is TGTGCCATTAGCAAGGAGGGAACCGGGGAGCTGTTTTTT.